These T cell receptor beta chains were read from a single sample in a study of sequential checkpoint blockade in melanoma. The repertoire was sequenced with immunoSEQ multiplex PCR; TCRdb's copy has only in-frame clones and lacks some. The sample consists of 3,500 to 4,000 clones, 55% to 75% of them appearing once. The input for sequencing was CD8+ T cells sorted from blood (inferred from file names), taken from a patient given nivolumab and ipilimumab in sequence. The receptors come from a human donor with melanoma. CDR3s include the opening cysteine and the closing phenylalanine or tryptophan. A D gene is named only where the DNA matches it firmly. Some rows have no size entry. The others give once, few or many, or a class for an expanded clone.

CDR3 protein	CDR3 DNA	J gene	D gene	clone size	V gene
CASSSIDRNTEAFF	TGTGCCAGCAGCTCAATCGACAGGAACACTGAAGCTTTCTTT	TRBJ1-1	.	few	TRBV13
CASSFGLGDTEAFF	TGCGCCAGCAGCTTTGGTCTGGGAGACACTGAAGCTTTCTTT	TRBJ1-1	.	few	TRBV5-1
CASRTQTGGANEQFF	TGTGCCAGTAGGACCCAGACAGGGGGGGCCAATGAGCAGTTCTTC	TRBJ2-1	TRBD1	once	TRBV19
CASSPTDSYEQYF	TGTGCCAGCTCACCAACGGACAGCTACGAGCAGTACTTC	TRBJ2-7	.	.	TRBV18
CASSLGSYTEAFF	TGTGCCAGCAGTTTGGGCAGCTACACTGAAGCTTTCTTT	TRBJ1-1	.	.	TRBV27
CASSDPRTHNSPLHF	TGTGCCAGCAGTGATCCCCGCACTCATAATTCACCCCTCCACTTT	TRBJ1-6	.	.	TRBV2
CASSHAGSPEAFF	TGCGCCAGCAGCCATGCGGGGTCCCCTGAAGCTTTCTTT	TRBJ1-1	.	.	TRBV4-1
CASSSYSNTEAFF	TGTGCCAGCAGCTCCTATTCAAACACTGAAGCTTTCTTT	TRBJ1-1	.	.	TRBV7-3
CASSFLVGGGANVLTF	TGTGCCAGCAGCTTTCTAGTCGGGGGTGGGGCCAACGTCCTGACTTTC	TRBJ2-6	.	.	TRBV7-2
CASSLGRDGYTF	TGTGCCAGCAGCTTAGGGCGGGACGGCTACACCTTC	TRBJ1-2	.	.	TRBV7-2
CASSLIQGAGTFF	TGCGCCAGCAGCTTGATACAGGGGGCCGGGACTTTCTTT	TRBJ1-1	TRBD1	few	TRBV4-3
CASSSSDSSYEQYF	TGTGCCAGCAGCTCAAGCGACAGCTCCTACGAGCAGTACTTC	TRBJ2-7	.	.	TRBV5-4
CASSLGAGVAYGYTF	TGTGCCAGCAGCCTCGGGGCAGGGGTGGCCTATGGCTACACCTTC	TRBJ1-2	.	.	TRBV27
CASSTTGSSPYGYTF	TGTGCCAGCAGTACAACGGGTTCCTCTCCCTATGGCTACACCTTC	TRBJ1-2	.	.	TRBV6-4
CASSSRDLGTEAFF	TGTGCCAGCAGTTCCAGGGATCTTGGGACTGAAGCTTTCTTT	TRBJ1-1	.	.	TRBV27
CASSLDRGSTDTQYF	TGTGCCAGCAGCTTAGACAGGGGGAGCACAGATACGCAGTATTTT	TRBJ2-3	TRBD1	.	TRBV5-5
CASSHNMGTAYEQYF	TGCGCCAGCAGCCATAACATGGGGACTGCCTACGAGCAGTACTTC	TRBJ2-7	.	medium-sized	TRBV4-1
CASSLEGLAEQNADTQYF	TGTGCCAGCAGCTTAGAGGGACTAGCGGAACAAAATGCAGATACGCAGTATTTT	TRBJ2-3	TRBD2	.	TRBV11-1
CASSQGRLAGHEQYF	TGCGCCAGCAGCCAAGGACGTCTAGCGGGACACGAGCAGTACTTC	TRBJ2-7	TRBD2	.	TRBV4-1
CASSLAGGINYGYTF	TGTGCCAGCAGCTTGGCGGGGGGTATTAACTATGGCTACACCTTC	TRBJ1-2	.	.	TRBV5-6
CASSPMTGRDQPQHF	TGTGCCAGCTCACCAATGACAGGGCGTGATCAGCCCCAGCATTTT	TRBJ1-5	TRBD1	.	TRBV18
CASSQGWAGSSGNTIYF	TGCGCCAGCAGCCAAGGGTGGGCCGGTAGCTCTGGAAACACCATATATTTT	TRBJ1-3	.	.	TRBV4-1
CASSFSGLLGFEQYF	TGTGCCAGCAGCTTTAGCGGGTTGCTGGGATTCGAGCAGTACTTC	TRBJ2-7	TRBD2	.	TRBV5-8
CASSPYPGQFNQPQHF	TGTGCCAGCAGTCCATACCCGGGACAATTCAATCAGCCCCAGCATTTT	TRBJ1-5	.	.	TRBV27
CASQTYEQYF	TGTGCCAGTCAGACCTACGAGCAGTACTTC	TRBJ2-7	.	.	TRBV2
CAWRGGHRLNYGYTF	TGTGCCTGGAGAGGGGGACACAGGCTTAACTATGGCTACACCTTC	TRBJ1-2	.	.	TRBV30
CASEGGTEAFF	TGTGCCAGCGAGGGAGGTACGGAAGCTTTCTTT	TRBJ1-1	.	.	TRBV27
CASSLAYSQETQYF	TGCGCCAGCAGCTTGGCGTACAGCCAAGAGACCCAGTACTTC	TRBJ2-5	.	.	TRBV5-1
CASSVLCLVPYEQYF	TGTGCCAGCAGCGTTCTTTGCCTAGTTCCCTACGAGCAGTACTTC	TRBJ2-7	.	.	TRBV9
CASSPGRSGEQYF	TGTGCCAGCAGCCCCGGCCGGTCGGGGGAGCAGTACTTC	TRBJ2-7	.	.	TRBV5-4
CASSSSAGGRNNEQFF	TGTGCCAGCAGCTCCTCAGCGGGGGGGCGTAACAATGAGCAGTTCTTC	TRBJ2-1	TRBD2	.	TRBV7-9
CASRQGGNTEAFF	TGTGCCAGCCGGCAGGGGGGGAACACTGAAGCTTTCTTT	TRBJ1-1	TRBD1	.	TRBV27
CASSVGGDLNTEAFF	TGTGCCAGCAGTGTGGGAGGGGACTTGAACACTGAAGCTTTCTTT	TRBJ1-1	.	once	TRBV6-5
CASSPGSWSYEQYF	TGTGCCAGCAGCCCAGGGTCCTGGAGCTACGAGCAGTACTTC	TRBJ2-7	.	.	TRBV7-9
CASSQGRQSSYEQYF	TGCGCCAGCAGCCAAGGGAGGCAAAGCTCCTACGAGCAGTACTTC	TRBJ2-7	.	few	TRBV4-3
CASSFGEFTYEQYF	TGTGCCAGCAGCTTTGGGGAGTTCACCTACGAGCAGTACTTC	TRBJ2-7	.	few	TRBV5-4
CASSSILGTENGYTF	TGTGCCAGCAGCTCCATACTCGGGACTGAAAATGGCTACACCTTC	TRBJ1-2	.	.	TRBV11-2
CASSLERQGYGYTF	TGTGCCAGCAGCTTGGAGAGACAGGGCTATGGCTACACCTTC	TRBJ1-2	TRBD1	.	TRBV5-4
CASSLDAGNTEAFF	TGTGCCAGCAGCTTAGATGCAGGGAACACTGAAGCTTTCTTT	TRBJ1-1	.	.	TRBV7-6
CAWTPPETGFFYEQYF	TGTGCCTGGACTCCGCCTGAGACAGGCTTCTTCTACGAGCAGTACTTC	TRBJ2-7	.	.	TRBV30
CAISEEGGRIEQYF	TGTGCCATCAGTGAAGAAGGGGGCCGAATCGAGCAGTACTTC	TRBJ2-7	TRBD1	few	TRBV10-3
CASSSSYEQYF	TGTGCCAGCAGTTCATCCTACGAGCAGTACTTC	TRBJ2-7	.	.	TRBV5-4
CASSPTGLNNEQFF	TGCGCCAGCAGCCCGACAGGTTTGAACAATGAGCAGTTCTTC	TRBJ2-1	.	.	TRBV5-1
CATSPGGSYEQYF	TGTGCCACTAGTCCAGGGGGCAGCTACGAGCAGTACTTC	TRBJ2-7	TRBD1	once	TRBV27
CASTGTEAGSKLFF	TGTGCCAGCACCGGGACAGAGGCAGGATCAAAACTGTTTTTT	TRBJ1-4	TRBD1	few	TRBV6-5
CASSIGSLNEQYF	TGTGCCAGTAGTATAGGTAGTCTGAACGAGCAGTACTTC	TRBJ2-7	.	.	TRBV19
CATSQDSGLSSGANVLTF	TGTGCCACCAGCCAGGATTCAGGGCTCTCATCTGGGGCCAACGTCCTGACTTTC	TRBJ2-6	.	.	TRBV15
CAWTPGQGSYEQYF	TGTGCCTGGACTCCGGGACAGGGGAGCTACGAGCAGTACTTC	TRBJ2-7	TRBD1	.	TRBV30
CASSGQGSYEQYF	TGTGCCAGCAGCGGACAAGGCTCCTACGAGCAGTACTTC	TRBJ2-7	.	.	TRBV9
CASSVQGTTGNTIYF	TGTGCCAGCAGCGTACAGGGGACGACTGGAAACACCATATATTTT	TRBJ1-3	TRBD1	.	TRBV5-4
CASSRQGATQPQHF	TGCGCCAGCAGCCGACAGGGGGCGACTCAGCCCCAGCATTTT	TRBJ1-5	TRBD1	.	TRBV23-1
CASSQGGTGENTGELFF	TGCGCCAGCAGCCAAGGCGGGACAGGGGAGAACACCGGGGAGCTGTTTTTT	TRBJ2-2	TRBD1	.	TRBV4-1
CASSEYGQGYYEQYF	TGTGCCAGCAGTGAATACGGGCAGGGATACTACGAGCAGTACTTC	TRBJ2-7	.	.	TRBV6-1
CASSLVWTLGTDEQFF	TGTGCCAGCAGCTTGGTCTGGACCCTTGGGACTGATGAGCAGTTCTTC	TRBJ2-1	.	.	TRBV5-8
CASSLWTGDEKLFF	TGTGCCAGCAGCTTATGGACAGGGGATGAAAAACTGTTTTTT	TRBJ1-4	TRBD1	.	TRBV7-8
CASSLAGEELVNEQYF	TGTGCCAGCAGCTTGGCCGGGGAGGAATTGGTGAACGAGCAGTACTTC	TRBJ2-7	.	.	TRBV5-6
CASSLFGREYLDEQYF	TGTGCCAGCAGCTTATTTGGGCGGGAGTACTTGGACGAGCAGTACTTC	TRBJ2-7	TRBD2	.	TRBV7-3